This T cell receptor beta chain appears in the sequencing data of a study of CD8 T cells in Susac syndrome. Reverse transcription of about 0.45 to 1 ug RNA was carried out with random hexamers. TCRdb recomputed calls from the immunoSEQ multiplex PCR reads with MiXCR, one row per CDR3 protein. Here the sample spans about 300,000 distinct CDR3 sequences, 90% to 95% being singletons. Germline CDR1 is SQVTM and CDR2 is ANQGSEA. This CDR3 has 17 residues. V was clipped by 6 bases and J by 4 bases; unmatched bases: 13. The source is a human donor with multiple sclerosis. The specimen was CD4+ T cells from PBMCs. The chain couples TRBV29-1 to TRBJ2-3, with 13 bases fitting TRBD2. The CDR3 DNA follows: TGCAGCGTCACTAGAGGACTAGCGGGAGAATGGGCAGATACGCAGTATTTT. Its protein is CSVTRGLAGEWADTQYF.